Each of the 27 T cell receptor beta chains below was sequenced from the same sample in a study of blood T cell repertoires in COVID-19. Some clones are missing from TCRdb's copy, which holds only in-frame ones; the method was immunoSEQ multiplex PCR. The table has under 250,000 clones, more than 75% seen once. The source material was peripheral blood. These receptors were obtained from a woman aged 55-70 years who had recovered from COVID-19.

The chain combines TRBV5-5 with TRBJ2-7; maybe TRBD1 (6 bases). CDR1 is SGHKS and CDR2 is YYEKEE in the germline V gene (reference sequence). CDR3 length equals 14 residues. V was trimmed by 4 bases and J by 6 bases, leaving 17 bases between them. Here the CDR3 DNA reads TGTGCCAGCAGCCCCCCTTCCAGGGGACGCGAGCAGTACTTC. Translation: CASSPPSRGREQYF.

This clone was observed a single time. This chain joins TRBV10-1 and TRBJ2-7; 12 bases are a match to TRBD1. J lost 4 bases, V lost 2 bases, and 6 bases had no gene match. The CDR3 length is 16 residues. Germline CDR1 WNHNN, CDR2 SYGVQD (reference sequence). For the CDR3, the DNA is TGCGCCAGCAGTGAGGAATGGGACAGGGGGCGATACGAGCAGTACTTC. This gives the protein CASSEEWDRGRYEQYF.

The chain combines TRBV27 with TRBJ2-3; unclear D gene. This CDR3 is 12 amino acids long. Germline-derived CDR1 and CDR2 are MNHEY and SMNVEV (reference sequence). Trimming shortened V by 3 bases and J by 9 bases, and 10 bases separated the two germline ends. Here the CDR3 reads CASSFSGGTQYF. CDR3 sequence (DNA): TGTGCCAGCAGTTTCTCAGGTGGCACGCAGTATTTT.

V gene TRBV7-3 combines with J gene TRBJ1-6, with unresolved D. The CDR3 length is 15 residues. Germline V gene data show CDR1 as SGHTA and CDR2 as FQGTGA. V lost 1 base, J lost 5 bases, and 9 bases lay in between. As DNA, the CDR3 is TGTGCCAGCAGCTTAAGAGCGGGAGATAATTCACCCCTCCACTTT. It encodes CASSLRAGDNSPLHF.

The chain has TRBV21-1 and TRBJ1-3. TRBV21-1 corresponds to a pseudogene. This CDR3 spans 15 amino acids. The CDR3 loop reads CASSKVDGAGNTIYF. In DNA form, the CDR3 reads TGTGCCAGCAGCAAAGTTGACGGGGCTGGAAACACCATATATTTT.

The V call is TRBV19, the J call TRBJ1-5; D is uncertain. CDR3 length equals 16 residues. Germline CDR1 reads LNHDA; CDR2 reads SQIVND (reference sequence). Trimming cost V 1 base and J 0 bases, with 10 bases left between them. CDR3 in amino acids: CASSIGAVNSNQPQHF. The CDR3 DNA sequence: TGTGCCAGTAGTATAGGGGCAGTTAATAGCAATCAGCCCCAGCATTTT.

The chain links TRBV4-1 to TRBJ2-6, with TRBD1 matching 8 bases. This CDR3 has 19 amino acids. The germline gives CDR1 MGHRA, CDR2 YSYEKL. The V segment lost 0 bases and the J segment 3 bases; nucleotides outside the gene matches: 10. The CDR3 DNA is TGCGCCAGCAGCCAAGATCTCGGTTCAGGGGGCCGTGGGGCCAACGTCCTGACTTTC. The encoded protein is CASSQDLGSGGRGANVLTF.

V gene TRBV4-1 combines with J gene TRBJ2-7; 10 nucleotides align to TRBD2. There are 18 residues in the CDR3. The V gene's germline CDR1 is MGHRA and CDR2 YSYEKL. J gave up 2 bases and V 4 bases, and 14 bases lay outside the gene matches. Here the CDR3 reads CASSRTESVAGGAYEQYF. Here the CDR3 DNA reads TGCGCCAGCAGCCGCACCGAGTCCGTAGCGGGGGGAGCCTACGAGCAGTACTTC.

The genes are TRBV3-1 (or the pseudogene TRBV3-2) and TRBJ2-1; 11 bases match TRBD2. Germline assignment: CDR1 LGHDT and CDR2 YNNKEL (reference sequence). The CDR3 contains 15 residues. J lost 5 bases, V lost 4 bases, and 4 bases had no gene match. The CDR3 DNA reads TGTGCCAGCAGCCTTAGCGGGGGGGTAGACAATGAGCAGTTCTTC. This gives the protein CASSLSGGVDNEQFF.

This chain connects TRBV6-2 or TRBV6-3 to TRBJ1-4; TRBD1 agrees at 9 bases. V trimming: 5 bases; J trimming: 4 bases; junction bases outside the gene matches: 5. The CDR3 covers 15 residues. Per the germline V gene, CDR1 is MNHEY and CDR2 is SVGEGT. The CDR3 DNA follows: TGTGCCAGCAGTACTTTGGGACAGGGTAATGAAAAACTGTTTTTT. Its translation: CASSTLGQGNEKLFF.

This chain uses TRBV7-3 with TRBJ2-2, with a weak D call TRBD1 (5 bases). The V end was cut by 1 base, the J end by 1 base, with 10 bases between. The CDR3 sequence is 16 residues long. The V gene's germline CDR1 is SGHTA and CDR2 FQGTGA. The CDR3 DNA reads TGTGCCAGCAGCTTAAAAGACAGTTGGAACACCGGGGAGCTGTTTTTT. Translation: CASSLKDSWNTGELFF.

The gene calls are TRBV29-1 and TRBJ1-5, with a tentative D call TRBD1 (5 bases). Germline CDR1 SQVTM, CDR2 ANQGSEA. The CDR3 extends over 11 amino acids. V lost 4 bases to trimming and J lost 9 bases, with 10 bases between them. CDR3 DNA sequence: TGCAGCGTTGGGGGGGTAGGGCCCCAGCATTTT. It translates to CSVGGVGPQHF.

The J gene is TRBJ2-3, the V gene TRBV9; 12 bases align to TRBD2. This CDR3 has 16 residues. V shed 3 bases, J shed 6 bases, and the junction held 8 bases outside the gene matches. The germline V gene has CDR1 SGDLS and CDR2 YYNGEE. CDR3 nucleotides: TGTGCCAGCAGCGATCTAGCGGGGGGGCCGTCGGATACGCAGTATTTT. This sequence encodes CASSDLAGGPSDTQYF.

The chain links TRBV19 to TRBJ1-2; 8 bases fit TRBD1. The trim removed 7 bases at V and 6 bases at J, leaving 10 bases unmatched. This CDR3 contains 14 residues. Germline V gives CDR1 LNHDA, CDR2 SQIVND (reference sequence). CDR3 DNA: TGTGCCAGTATACCCAGGGGGCTTGTCGATGGCTACACCTTC. Translated, it gives CASIPRGLVDGYTF.

This clone was counted a few times. This chain connects TRBV3-1 (or the pseudogene TRBV3-2) to TRBJ2-7; 9 bases fit TRBD2. CDR1 is LGHDT and CDR2 is YNNKEL in the germline V gene (reference sequence). The junction had 8 bases not matched to a gene; V was cut back by 4 bases and J by 1 base. This CDR3 contains 16 residues. The CDR3 here is CASSLGLAGTSYEQYF. In DNA, the CDR3 is TGTGCCAGCAGCCTGGGGCTAGCGGGGACTTCCTACGAGCAGTACTTC.

V and J are TRBV18 and TRBJ2-5; tentatively, D is TRBD2 (6 bases). Trimming removed 2 bases at V and 2 bases at J, with 15 bases between. CDR1 is KGHSH and CDR2 is LQKENI in the germline V gene. The CDR3 loop spans 16 amino acids. CDR3 sequence (DNA): TGTGCCAGCTCACCAAGGAATTCTGCGGGACAAGAGACCCAGTACTTC. Translation gives CASSPRNSAGQETQYF. The full variable domain, its missing parts supplied by reference TRBV18 and TRBJ2-5, is NAGVMQNPRHLVRRRGQEARLRCSPMKGHSHVYWYRQLPEEGLKFMVYLQKENIIDESGMPKERFSAEFPKEGPSILRIQQVVRGDSAAYFCASSPRNSAGQETQYFGPGTRLLVL.

This clone was found a few times. V usage is TRBV10-3 and J usage is TRBJ1-4; D gene uncertain. The CDR3 is 14 residues long. Germline V gene data show CDR1 as ENHRY and CDR2 as SYGVKD. V was trimmed by 3 bases and J by 4 bases, leaving 9 bases between them. The CDR3 protein is CAISEGRNNEKLFF. DNA for the CDR3: TGTGCCATCAGTGAAGGGAGGAATAATGAAAAACTGTTTTTT.

The chain carries TRBV28 and TRBJ2-7; D is perhaps TRBD2 (7 bases). Looked up from germline, CDR1 is MDHEN and CDR2 is SYDVKM. V lost 8 bases, J lost 0 bases, and 17 bases lay in between. The CDR3 has 15 residues. The CDR3 DNA follows: TGTGCCAGCTCCAGGGGAGGGGTTAGCTCCTACGAGCAGTACTTC. Amino acids: CASSRGGVSSYEQYF.

The chain couples TRBV19 to TRBJ1-6, with D unresolved. V was cut by 5 bases and J by 6 bases, with 11 bases left in between. The CDR3 sequence is 14 residues long. The germline V gene encodes CDR1 LNHDA and CDR2 SQIVND (reference sequence). Here the CDR3 DNA reads TGTGCCAGTAGTGGTCTTCTAGCTAATTCACCCCTCCACTTT. Protein product: CASSGLLANSPLHF.

V and J are TRBV4-1 and TRBJ1-2; a weak D match, TRBD1 (6 bases). This CDR3 is 18 amino acids long. Trimming removed 2 bases at V and 0 bases at J, with 19 bases between. Germline CDR1 is MGHRA and CDR2 is YSYEKL. This CDR3 is CASSQIKPKGDSNYGYTF. The CDR3 DNA is TGCGCCAGCAGCCAAATCAAGCCAAAGGGGGATTCTAACTATGGCTACACCTTC.

V is TRBV6-5 and J is TRBJ2-7; 9 bases match TRBD1. V shed 6 bases and J 2 bases; nucleotides not matched to a gene: 8. The germline V gene encodes CDR1 MNHEY and CDR2 SVGAGI. The CDR3 covers 15 residues. The CDR3 DNA sequence: TGTGCCAGCAGCCTCGGCGGGACAGGGACCTACGAGCAGTACTTC. Translating it yields CASSLGGTGTYEQYF.

The chain couples TRBV6-8 to TRBJ2-1; D unresolved. Per the germline V gene, CDR1 is MNHGY and CDR2 is SAAAGT. V shed 4 bases and J shed 7 bases, with 14 bases lying between them. The length of the CDR3 is 14 residues. This chain's CDR3 is CASSSPKSGNEQFF. DNA of the CDR3: TGTGCCAGCAGTTCCCCAAAGTCAGGAAATGAGCAGTTCTTC.

The rearrangement links TRBV6-6 to TRBJ2-5; tentatively, D is TRBD2 (6 bases). Trimming left V 9 bases short and J 5 bases short, with 13 bases between. This CDR3 comprises 12 residues. Germline V lookup: CDR1 MNHNY, CDR2 SVGAGI (reference sequence). The CDR3 region has the DNA TGTGCCAGTGGTTTCGGGGGTGAGACCCAGTACTTC. It encodes CASGFGGETQYF.

The J gene is TRBJ1-2, the V gene TRBV7-9; weak D call: TRBD1 (6 bases). This CDR3 is 16 amino acids long. The V and J ends lost 4 bases and 13 bases respectively, with 28 bases between them. Germline V gene lookup returns CDR1 SEHNR and CDR2 FQNEAQ (reference sequence). The CDR3 bases are TGTGCCAGCAGCTCTACGGGGGGGCGAGAAGTGGTGGCGCTCACCTTC. The encoded protein is CASSSTGGREVVALTF.

The rearrangement links TRBV10-3 to TRBJ1-5; 8 nucleotides align to TRBD1. The CDR3 length is 17 residues. Germline V gene lookup returns CDR1 ENHRY and CDR2 SYGVKD. Losses at the gene ends were 0 bases for V and 7 bases for J; bases not matched to a gene: 11. The CDR3 spells CAISESRGDRGSQPQHF. The CDR3 DNA is TGTGCCATCAGTGAGTCCAGGGGAGACAGGGGATCCCAGCCCCAGCATTTT.

V usage is TRBV4-1 and J usage is TRBJ1-1; D gene uncertain. The CDR3 has 11 amino acids. Trimming stripped 3 bases from V and 7 bases from J, with 6 bases between. In germline, CDR1 is MGHRA, CDR2 YSYEKL. The CDR3 loop is CASSQGGEAFF. The CDR3 region has the DNA TGCGCCAGCAGCCAGGGAGGTGAAGCTTTCTTT.

This clone was counted a single time. The rearrangement uses TRBV2 and TRBJ2-2; unclear D gene. The CDR3 runs to 13 residues. CDR1 and CDR2 (germline): SNHLY, FYNNEI. Trimming removed 7 bases at V and 3 bases at J, with 9 bases between. The CDR3 protein is CASKAQYTGELFF. CDR3 bases: TGTGCCAGCAAAGCGCAGTACACCGGGGAGCTGTTTTTT.